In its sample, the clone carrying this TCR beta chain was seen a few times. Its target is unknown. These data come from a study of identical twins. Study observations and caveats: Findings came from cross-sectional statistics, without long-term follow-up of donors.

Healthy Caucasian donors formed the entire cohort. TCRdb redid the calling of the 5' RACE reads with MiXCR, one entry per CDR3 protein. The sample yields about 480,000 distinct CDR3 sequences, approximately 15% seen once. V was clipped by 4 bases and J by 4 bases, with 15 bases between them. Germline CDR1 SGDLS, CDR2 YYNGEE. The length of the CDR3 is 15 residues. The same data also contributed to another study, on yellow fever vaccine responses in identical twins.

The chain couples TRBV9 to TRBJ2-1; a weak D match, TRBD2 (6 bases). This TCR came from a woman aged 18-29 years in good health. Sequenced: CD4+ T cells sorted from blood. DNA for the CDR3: TGTGCCAGCAGCCCCCTCGGGACTCCGTACAATGAGCAGTTCTTC. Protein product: CASSPLGTPYNEQFF.